Below, 8 T cell receptor beta chains from the same sample are listed, as sequenced in a study of blood T cell repertoires in COVID-19. Clones were read by immunoSEQ multiplex PCR, and TCRdb kept only the in-frame ones, dropping some. The sample holds 110,000 to 150,000 clones, about 87% seen once. The sequencing sample was made of peripheral blood. All receptors derive from a woman in her fifties or sixties with acute or convalescent COVID-19.

The V call is TRBV11-3, the J call TRBJ2-7; 8 nucleotides align to TRBD2. Looked up from germline, CDR1 is SGHNT and CDR2 is YENEEA. Unmatched junction bases numbered 7, after V lost 5 bases and J lost 1 base. The CDR3 consists of 15 residues. CDR3 sequence (DNA): TGTGCCAGCAGCGCCAGCGGGAGTGGGTCCTACGAGCAGTACTTC. As protein: CASSASGSGSYEQYF.

This chain joins TRBV11-2 and TRBJ2-3, with D possibly TRBD2 on 5 matching bases. This CDR3 has 13 amino acids. Trimming cost V 7 bases and J 2 bases, with 10 bases left between them. The V gene's germline CDR1 is SGHAT and CDR2 FQNNGV. CDR3 amino acids: CASTPGFTDTQYF. The CDR3 region has the DNA TGTGCCAGCACCCCGGGATTCACAGATACGCAGTATTTT. Supplemented by reference TRBV11-2 and TRBJ2-3, the full variable domain reads EAGVAQSPRYKIIEKRQSVAFWCNPISGHATLYWYQQILGQGPKLLIQFQNNGVVDDSQLPKDRFSAERLKGVDSTLKIQPAKLEDSAVYLCASTPGFTDTQYFGPGTRLTVL.

J is TRBJ1-4 and V is TRBV5-1, with 9 bases fitting TRBD1. V was pared by 3 bases and J by 7 bases, with 7 bases of the junction left unmatched. Germline V gene sequence: CDR1 SGHRS, CDR2 YFSETQ. The CDR3 contains 15 residues. DNA of the CDR3: TGCGCCAGCAGCTCACAGGGGGCGTCTGGTGAAAAACTGTTTTTT. Protein sequence: CASSSQGASGEKLFF.

V is TRBV20-1 and J is TRBJ2-1, with D unclear. The germline gives CDR1 DFQATT, CDR2 SNEGSKA (reference sequence). CDR3 size: 11 residues. V lost 1 base and J lost 11, with 9 bases in between. The DNA of the CDR3 is TGCAGTGCTAGAGTCGAGAGGCAGCAGTTCTTC. It encodes CSARVERQQFF.

The rearrangement joins TRBV7-8 to TRBJ1-2, with a possible D match to TRBD1 (6 bases). This CDR3 comprises 16 residues. Trimming pared 1 base from V and 2 bases from J, leaving 14 bases between. The germline gives CDR1 SGHVS, CDR2 FQNEAQ. Here the CDR3 reads CASSLDGRTVNYGYTF. DNA for the CDR3: TGTGCCAGCAGCTTAGATGGGCGGACAGTCAACTATGGCTACACCTTC.

The chain is built from TRBV5-4 and TRBJ1-1; TRBD1 agrees at 8 bases. The germline CDR1 and CDR2 sequences are SGHNT and YYREEE (reference sequence). The V and J ends lost 2 bases and 8 bases, in that order; junction bases with no gene match: 5. The CDR3 has 13 residues. The CDR3 is CASSLTGGGEAFF. The CDR3 nucleotides are TGTGCCAGCAGCTTAACAGGGGGAGGAGAAGCTTTCTTT.

The V and J genes are TRBV2 and TRBJ2-2; 8 bases are shared with TRBD1. The germline V gene has CDR1 SNHLY and CDR2 FYNNEI. With 6 bases clipped from V and 1 base from J, the junction kept 13 bases outside the gene matches. There are 18 residues in the CDR3. CDR3 in DNA: TGTGCCAGCAGGGAACGACAGGGGTTTATTGGGAACACCGGGGAGCTGTTTTTT. Translation gives CASRERQGFIGNTGELFF.

The chain links TRBV3-1 (or the pseudogene TRBV3-2) to TRBJ1-6; perhaps TRBD1 as D (5 bases). The CDR3 runs 15 residues. Germline values: CDR1 LGHDT, CDR2 YNNKEL (reference sequence). Trimming removed 6 bases from V and 5 bases from J, with 14 bases in between. For the CDR3, the DNA is TGTGCCAGCAGTTTGACTGGGGGGGATAATTCACCCCTCCACTTT. It codes for CASSLTGGDNSPLHF.